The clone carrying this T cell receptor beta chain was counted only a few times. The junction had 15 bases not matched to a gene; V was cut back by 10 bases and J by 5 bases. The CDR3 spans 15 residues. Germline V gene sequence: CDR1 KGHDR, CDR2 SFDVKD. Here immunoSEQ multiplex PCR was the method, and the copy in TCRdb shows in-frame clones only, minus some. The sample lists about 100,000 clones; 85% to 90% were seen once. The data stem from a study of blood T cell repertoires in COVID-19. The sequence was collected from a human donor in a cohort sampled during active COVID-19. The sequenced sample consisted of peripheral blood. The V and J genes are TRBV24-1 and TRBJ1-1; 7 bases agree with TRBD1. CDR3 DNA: TGTGCCACGAAAGAAAAGACAGGGCACAGAACTGAAGCTTTCTTT. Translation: CATKEKTGHRTEAFF.